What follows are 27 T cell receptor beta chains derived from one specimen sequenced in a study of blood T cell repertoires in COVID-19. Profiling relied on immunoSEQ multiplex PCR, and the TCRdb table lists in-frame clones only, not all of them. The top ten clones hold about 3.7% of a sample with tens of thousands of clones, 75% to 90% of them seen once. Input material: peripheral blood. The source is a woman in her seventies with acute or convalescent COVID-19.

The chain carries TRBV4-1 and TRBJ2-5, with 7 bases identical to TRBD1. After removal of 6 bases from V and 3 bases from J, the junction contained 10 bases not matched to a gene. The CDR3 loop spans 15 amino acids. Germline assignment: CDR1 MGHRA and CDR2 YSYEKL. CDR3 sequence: CASRQTGQPKETQYF. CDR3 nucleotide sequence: TGCGCCAGCAGGCAAACGGGACAGCCCAAAGAGACCCAGTACTTC.

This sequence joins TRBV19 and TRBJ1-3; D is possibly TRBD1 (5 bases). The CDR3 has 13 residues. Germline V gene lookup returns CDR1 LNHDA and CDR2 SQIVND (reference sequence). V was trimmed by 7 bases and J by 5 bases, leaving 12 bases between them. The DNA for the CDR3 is TGTGCCAGTAAGACAGAAGGCCGAAACACCATATATTTT. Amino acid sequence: CASKTEGRNTIYF.

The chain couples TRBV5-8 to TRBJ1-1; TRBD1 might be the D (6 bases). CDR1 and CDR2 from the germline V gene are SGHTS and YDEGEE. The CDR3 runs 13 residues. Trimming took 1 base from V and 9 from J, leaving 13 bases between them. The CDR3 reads CASSLSRGLQAFF. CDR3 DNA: TGTGCCAGCAGCTTGTCCAGGGGACTACAAGCTTTCTTT.

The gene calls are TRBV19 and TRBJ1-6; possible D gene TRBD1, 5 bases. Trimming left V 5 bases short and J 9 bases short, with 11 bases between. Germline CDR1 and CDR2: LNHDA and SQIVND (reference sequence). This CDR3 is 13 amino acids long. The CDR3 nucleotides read TGTGCCAGTAGTTTGACAGTCTTTTCACCCCTCCACTTT. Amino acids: CASSLTVFSPLHF.

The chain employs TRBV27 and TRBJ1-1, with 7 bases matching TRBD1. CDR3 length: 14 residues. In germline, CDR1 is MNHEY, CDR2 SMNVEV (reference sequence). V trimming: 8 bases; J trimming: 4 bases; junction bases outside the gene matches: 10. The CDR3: CASSNPGGLTEAFF. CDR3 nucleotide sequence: TGTGCCAGCTCAAATCCAGGGGGTCTCACTGAAGCTTTCTTT.

CDR3 nucleotides: TGTGCCAGCAGCAACTCCCGACAGGCTTCCTACGAGCAGTACTTC. Translation gives CASSNSRQASYEQYF. This rearrangement joins TRBV6-6 to TRBJ2-7; weak D call: TRBD1 (6 bases). The length of the CDR3 is 15 residues. Per the germline V gene, CDR1 is MNHNY and CDR2 is SVGAGI (reference sequence). V dropped 6 bases and J dropped 1 base, with 16 bases sitting between them.

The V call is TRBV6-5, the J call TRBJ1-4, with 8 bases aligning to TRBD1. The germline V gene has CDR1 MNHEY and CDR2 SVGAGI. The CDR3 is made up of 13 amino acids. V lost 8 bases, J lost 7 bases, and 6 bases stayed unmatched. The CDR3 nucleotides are TGTGCCAGCTCGGACAGGGAAGGTGAAAAACTGTTTTTT. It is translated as CASSDREGEKLFF.

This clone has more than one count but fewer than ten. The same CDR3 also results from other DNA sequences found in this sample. CDR3 in DNA: TGTGCCACCAGCGACTACTATGGCTACACCTTC. Protein sequence: CATSDYYGYTF. The chain uses TRBV24-1 and TRBJ1-2; no clear D. The germline V gene has CDR1 KGHDR and CDR2 SFDVKD. Trimming stripped 7 bases from V and 3 bases from J, with 5 bases between. CDR3 length: 11 residues.

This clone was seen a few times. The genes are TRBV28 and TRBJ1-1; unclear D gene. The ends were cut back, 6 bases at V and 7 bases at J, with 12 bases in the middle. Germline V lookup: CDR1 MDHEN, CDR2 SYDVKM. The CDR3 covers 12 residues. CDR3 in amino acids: CASRPLGYEAFF. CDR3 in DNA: TGTGCCAGCAGGCCTCTGGGCTATGAAGCTTTCTTT.

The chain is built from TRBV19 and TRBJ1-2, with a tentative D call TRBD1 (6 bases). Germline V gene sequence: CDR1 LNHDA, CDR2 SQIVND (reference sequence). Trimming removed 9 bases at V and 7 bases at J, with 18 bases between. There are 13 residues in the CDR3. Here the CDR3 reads CASQPPGASGYTF. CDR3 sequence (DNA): TGTGCCAGCCAACCCCCAGGGGCGAGTGGCTACACCTTC.

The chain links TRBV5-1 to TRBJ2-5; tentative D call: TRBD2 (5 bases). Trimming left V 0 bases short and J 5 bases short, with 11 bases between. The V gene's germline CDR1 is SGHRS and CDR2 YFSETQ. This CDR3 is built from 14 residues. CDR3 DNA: TGCGCCAGCAGCTTGGCGGCGGGCGGCGAGACCCAGTACTTC. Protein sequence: CASSLAAGGETQYF.

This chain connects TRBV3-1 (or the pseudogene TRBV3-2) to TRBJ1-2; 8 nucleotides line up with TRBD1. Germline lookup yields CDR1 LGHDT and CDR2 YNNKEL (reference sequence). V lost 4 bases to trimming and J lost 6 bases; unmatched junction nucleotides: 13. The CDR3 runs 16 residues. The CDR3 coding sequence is TGTGCCAGCAGCCTGTTGGCCGGACAGGGACGGGATGGCTACACCTTC. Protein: CASSLLAGQGRDGYTF.

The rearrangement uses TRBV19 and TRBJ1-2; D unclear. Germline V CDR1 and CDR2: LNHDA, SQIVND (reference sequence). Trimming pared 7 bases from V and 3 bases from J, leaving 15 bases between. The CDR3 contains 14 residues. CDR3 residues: CASMRGLEDYGYTF. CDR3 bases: TGTGCCAGTATGAGAGGGCTTGAGGACTATGGCTACACCTTC.

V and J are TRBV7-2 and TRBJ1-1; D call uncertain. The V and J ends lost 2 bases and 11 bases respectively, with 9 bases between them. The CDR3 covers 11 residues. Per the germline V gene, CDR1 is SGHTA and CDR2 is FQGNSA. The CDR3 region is CASSLTRRAFF. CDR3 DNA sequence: TGTGCCAGCAGCTTAACGAGGAGGGCTTTCTTT.

CDR3 sequence reads: CASSQDTSGGYEQYF. The CDR3 DNA sequence: TGTGCCAGCAGCCAAGATACTAGCGGGGGATACGAGCAGTACTTC. The chain is built from TRBV4-2 and TRBJ2-7; 11 positions agree with TRBD2. This CDR3 has 15 amino acids. Germline lookup yields CDR1 LGHNA and CDR2 YNFKEQ. The J segment lost 4 bases and the V segment lost 0 bases, leaving 2 bases of the junction unmatched.

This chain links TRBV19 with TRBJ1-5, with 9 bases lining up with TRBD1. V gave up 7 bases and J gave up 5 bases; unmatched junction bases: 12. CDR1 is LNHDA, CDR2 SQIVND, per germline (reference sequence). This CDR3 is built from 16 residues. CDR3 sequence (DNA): TGTGCCAGTACCCCCTTGGGACAGGGTTGGGATCAGCCCCAGCATTTT. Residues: CASTPLGQGWDQPQHF.

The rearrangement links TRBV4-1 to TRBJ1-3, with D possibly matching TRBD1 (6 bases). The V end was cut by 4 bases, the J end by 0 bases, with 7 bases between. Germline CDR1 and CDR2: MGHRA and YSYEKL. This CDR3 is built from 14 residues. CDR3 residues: CASSPDSSGNTIYF. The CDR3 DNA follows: TGCGCCAGCAGCCCGGACAGCTCTGGAAACACCATATATTTT.

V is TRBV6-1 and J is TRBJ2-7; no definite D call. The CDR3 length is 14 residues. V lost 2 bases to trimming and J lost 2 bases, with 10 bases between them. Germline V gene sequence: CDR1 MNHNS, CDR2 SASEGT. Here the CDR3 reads CASSETWRPYEQYF. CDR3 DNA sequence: TGTGCCAGCAGTGAAACATGGCGGCCCTACGAGCAGTACTTC.

In DNA form, the CDR3 reads TGCAGCGTTGTCGTCCCGGGGGAAAAACTGTTTTTT. Translation gives CSVVVPGEKLFF. The V gene is TRBV29-1, the J gene TRBJ1-4; D remains ambiguous. With 4 bases removed from V and 8 bases from J, the gap between germline ends came to 11 bases. Germline assignment: CDR1 SQVTM and CDR2 ANQGSEA. CDR3 length: 12 amino acids.

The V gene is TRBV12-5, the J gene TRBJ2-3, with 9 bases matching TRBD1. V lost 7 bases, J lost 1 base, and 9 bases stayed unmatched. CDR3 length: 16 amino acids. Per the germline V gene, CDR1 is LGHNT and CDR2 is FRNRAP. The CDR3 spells CASAPADRGGTDTQYF. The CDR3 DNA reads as TGTGCTAGTGCCCCAGCGGACAGGGGTGGCACAGATACGCAGTATTTT.

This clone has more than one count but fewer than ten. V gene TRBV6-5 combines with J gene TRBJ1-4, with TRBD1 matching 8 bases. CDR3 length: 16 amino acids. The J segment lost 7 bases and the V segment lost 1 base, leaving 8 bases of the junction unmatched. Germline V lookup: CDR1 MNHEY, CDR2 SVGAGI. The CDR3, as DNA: TGTGCCAGCAGTTACTTGGGGACAGGAGGGCGTGAAAAACTGTTTTTT. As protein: CASSYLGTGGREKLFF.

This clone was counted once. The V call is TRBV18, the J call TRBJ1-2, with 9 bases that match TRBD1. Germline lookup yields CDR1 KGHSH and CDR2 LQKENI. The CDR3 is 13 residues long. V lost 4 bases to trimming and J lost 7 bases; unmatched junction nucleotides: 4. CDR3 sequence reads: CASSQQGASGYTF. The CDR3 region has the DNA TGTGCCAGCTCACAACAGGGGGCGAGTGGCTACACCTTC.

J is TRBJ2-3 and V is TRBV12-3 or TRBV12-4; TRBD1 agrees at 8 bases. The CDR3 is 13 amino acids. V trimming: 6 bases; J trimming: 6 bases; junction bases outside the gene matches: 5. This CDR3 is CASRGQDYDTQYF. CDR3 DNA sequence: TGTGCCAGCAGGGGACAGGACTATGATACGCAGTATTTT.

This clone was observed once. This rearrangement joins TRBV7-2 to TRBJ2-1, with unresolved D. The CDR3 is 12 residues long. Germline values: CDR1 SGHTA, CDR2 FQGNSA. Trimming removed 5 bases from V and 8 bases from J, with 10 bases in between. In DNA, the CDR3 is TGTGCCAGCAGCCCCTCCTCGTATGAGCAGTTCTTC. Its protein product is CASSPSSYEQFF. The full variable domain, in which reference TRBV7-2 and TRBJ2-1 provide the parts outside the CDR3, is GAGVSQSPSNKVTEKGKDVELRCDPISGHTALYWYRQSLGQGLEFLIYFQGNSAPDKSGLPSDRFSAERTGGSVSTLTIQRTQQEDSAVYLCASSPSSYEQFFGPGTRLTVL.

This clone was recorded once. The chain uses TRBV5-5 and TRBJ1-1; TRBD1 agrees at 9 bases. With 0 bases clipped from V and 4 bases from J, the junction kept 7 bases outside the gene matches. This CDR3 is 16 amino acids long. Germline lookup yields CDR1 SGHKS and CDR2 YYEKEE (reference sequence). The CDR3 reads CASSLGGTGSVTEAFF. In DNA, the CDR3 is TGTGCCAGCAGCTTGGGCGGGACAGGGTCGGTCACTGAAGCTTTCTTT.

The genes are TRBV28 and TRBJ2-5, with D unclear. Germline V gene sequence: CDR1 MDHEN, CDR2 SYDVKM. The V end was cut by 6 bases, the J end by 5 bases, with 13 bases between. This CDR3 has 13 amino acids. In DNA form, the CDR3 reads TGTGCCAGCAGGAACAGTGGTTCGGAGACCCAGTACTTC. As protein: CASRNSGSETQYF.

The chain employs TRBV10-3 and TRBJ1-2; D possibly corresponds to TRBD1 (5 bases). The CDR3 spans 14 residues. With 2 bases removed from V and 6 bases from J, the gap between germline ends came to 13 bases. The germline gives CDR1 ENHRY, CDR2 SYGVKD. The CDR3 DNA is TGTGCCATCAGTGAGCAATCAGGGATAGATGGCTACACCTTC. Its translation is CAISEQSGIDGYTF.